The subject of this entry is one TCR beta chain. There is no known antigen for this receptor. This may be a read error: a much more frequent sequence differs by one nucleotide. This sample stems from a study of blood T cells in healthy people across ages (dated by TCRdb to 2013 to 2016). General notes on the study: Template switching captured roughly one uniquely barcoded TCR beta cDNA molecule per two T cells in model experiments. To avoid experimental bias, donors of different ages were randomly spread across the sequencing lanes. For two donors (one aged 18 to 30 and one aged 80 or older), the study analyzed two additional independent replicas of 1 million unique cDNA reads from the same blood draw. The donors were divided into four age groups: young (average around 15 years), middle-aged (approximately 42), aged (about 60) and long-lived (roughly 82). To track age-related changes in TCR beta repertoire diversity, the study relied on deep sequencing normalized with unique cDNA molecular identifiers. Beyond this particular receptor, the publication reports: Estimates of total diversity based on one million sequenced T cells were regarded as lower bounds and as underestimates. Because donor CMV infection status was unknown, age-related changes in expanded clonotypes were potentially confounded. The long-lived group showed more naive CD4+ T cells, fewer expanded clones and increased TCR diversity than the aged group, suggesting age selection. As age increased, observed TCR beta diversity per million T cells dropped in a roughly linear way, and a significant reduction was already evident by age 40. Conclusive comparison of naive and antigen-experienced compartments was prevented by the profiling of bulk unsorted PBMCs. A strong correlation was found between observed TCR beta diversity and the percentage of naive T cells measured by flow cytometry.

The CDR3 starts with the cysteine, ends with the phenylalanine, and has 15 residues. Left in the record is the CDR3 DNA by itself, 45 bases read in frame from the first base. V lost 5 bases and J lost 2 bases; the stretch between them is 17 bases long. CDR1 is given as DFQATT and CDR2 as SNEGSKA, both from the germline V gene (reference sequence). The donors were 40 or so Caucasian individuals from Russia, aged roughly 6 to 100 years, who were systemically healthy. Each donor gave about 9.8 milliliters of peripheral blood, drawn into EDTA-treated Vacutainer tubes. Ficoll-Paque density-gradient centrifugation was used to isolate PBMCs, with at least 7 million obtained per sample. Total RNA was extracted from PBMCs with Trizol reagent, with at least 6 micrograms obtained per sample. Naive CD45RAhigh/CD27high T cell percentages were measured by flow cytometry on a PBMC aliquot from every donor. To prepare the library, 5' RACE was applied. The instrument was an Illumina HiSeq 2500. A second PCR of about 7 to 12 cycles was run with a J-beta primer mix and a sample-barcoded 5' primer. A template-switch 5' adaptor carrying 12 random nucleotides introduced a unique molecular identifier onto each TCR beta cDNA molecule. Each sample yielded at least 2.5 million CDR3-containing paired-end reads. All of the RNA was converted into first-strand cDNA using the Mint cDNA synthesis kit, with a TRBC-specific oligonucleotide serving as the primer. Following uracil-DNA glycosylase treatment, a first 18-cycle PCR with universal primers M1SS and BC2_uni_R was performed on all cDNA. The original methods were these. For normalization, 1 million high-quality reads, each with a distinct molecular identifier, were randomly selected from each sample. Reads sharing molecular identifiers were discarded rather than binned into consensus sequences. MiTCR, set to a Q25 quality threshold and the strictest error-elimination algorithm, was used for CDR3 identification, clonotype clustering and error correction. A nonparametric unseen species model using Euler transformation provided a lower-bound estimate of total TCR beta diversity. TCRdb passed the public sequencing reads through fastp at Q25 and MiXCR, retaining productive beta sequences. Rows with one shared CDR3 protein collapse into an entry with the most common genes and DNA. These V and J calls originate from TCRdb's pipeline instead of the authors' own analysis. In this sample the table shows 1 million to 1.2 million distinct CDR3 sequences, 35% to 40% of which occur a single time. The ten largest make up 10% to 15% of the sample.

The sequence links TRBV20-1 to TRBJ2-3, with TRBD1 tentatively as D gene (5 bases match). The receptor's source is a man younger than 30 in good health. Sequenced input: blood. The bases read TGCAGTGCTGCTCCCCCGGTAGGGGACACAGATACGCAGTATTTT. Its product reads: CSAAPPVGDTDTQYF.